These T cell receptor beta chains were read from a single sample in a study of blood T cell repertoires in COVID-19. Clones were read by immunoSEQ multiplex PCR, and TCRdb kept only the in-frame ones, dropping some. The table includes about 180,000 clones, 80% to 85% detected once. Sequencing input: peripheral blood. The source is an elderly woman with COVID-19, enrolled during active disease. The CDR3 runs from the conserved cysteine through the conserved F or W. The order of the fields is J gene, V gene, D gene, clone size, CDR3 protein, CDR3 DNA. The D gene is left open where the match is weak. Size is stated for part of the rows, as once, few or many counts, or as a class when the clone is expanded.

j_call: TRBJ1-1
v_call: TRBV7-9
d_call: TRBD1
clone_size: NA
cdr3_aa: CASSLVGTGARAEAFF
cdr3_nt: TGTGCCAGCAGCTTAGTCGGGACAGGGGCTAGGGCTGAAGCTTTCTTT

j_call: TRBJ2-7
v_call: TRBV6-5
d_call: TRBD2
clone_size: NA
cdr3_aa: CASSLRTSGLYEQYF
cdr3_nt: TGTGCCAGCAGTCTCCGGACTAGCGGCCTCTACGAGCAGTACTTC

j_call: TRBJ2-6
v_call: TRBV5-1
d_call: NA
clone_size: NA
cdr3_aa: CASSVYSGANVLTF
cdr3_nt: TGCGCCAGCAGCGTGTACTCTGGGGCCAACGTCCTGACTTTC

j_call: TRBJ1-1
v_call: TRBV6-1
d_call: NA
clone_size: NA
cdr3_aa: CASSDWAGPNTEAFF
cdr3_nt: TGTGCCAGCAGTGATTGGGCAGGCCCGAACACTGAAGCTTTCTTT

j_call: TRBJ2-3
v_call: TRBV2
d_call: NA
clone_size: NA
cdr3_aa: CASSERGWSTDTQYF
cdr3_nt: TGTGCCAGCAGTGAAAGAGGTTGGAGCACAGATACGCAGTATTTT

j_call: TRBJ2-7
v_call: TRBV7-2
d_call: NA
clone_size: NA
cdr3_aa: CASSSGFSSYEQYF
cdr3_nt: TGTGCCAGCAGCTCAGGTTTCAGCTCCTACGAGCAGTACTTC

j_call: TRBJ2-1
v_call: TRBV15
d_call: NA
clone_size: NA
cdr3_aa: CATSGRQIYNEQFF
cdr3_nt: TGTGCCACCAGCGGCAGGCAAATCTACAATGAGCAGTTCTTC

j_call: TRBJ1-6
v_call: TRBV27
d_call: NA
clone_size: many
cdr3_aa: CASSLRLSSYNSPLHF
cdr3_nt: TGTGCCAGCAGTCTCCGACTGAGCTCCTATAATTCACCCCTCCACTTT

j_call: TRBJ2-7
v_call: TRBV28
d_call: NA
clone_size: NA
cdr3_aa: CASSLWLGGEQYF
cdr3_nt: TGTGCCAGCAGTTTATGGTTGGGGGGCGAGCAGTACTTC

j_call: TRBJ1-4
v_call: TRBV18
d_call: TRBD1
clone_size: NA
cdr3_aa: CASSATGTNEKLFF
cdr3_nt: TGTGCCAGCTCAGCGACAGGGACTAATGAAAAACTGTTTTTT

j_call: TRBJ1-2
v_call: TRBV7-9
d_call: NA
clone_size: NA
cdr3_aa: CASSLAAGTTYGYTF
cdr3_nt: TGTGCCAGCAGCTTAGCTGCGGGAACCACCTATGGCTACACCTTC

j_call: TRBJ2-3
v_call: TRBV6-5
d_call: TRBD2
clone_size: NA
cdr3_aa: CASGTRHTQYF
cdr3_nt: TGTGCCAGCGGGACTAGACATACGCAGTATTTT

j_call: TRBJ1-4
v_call: TRBV5-6
d_call: TRBD1
clone_size: NA
cdr3_aa: CASSPRDSSTNEKLFF
cdr3_nt: TGTGCCAGCAGCCCCCGGGACAGTTCAACTAATGAAAAACTGTTTTTT

j_call: TRBJ2-3
v_call: TRBV7-2
d_call: TRBD2
clone_size: NA
cdr3_aa: CASSVASGGAYDTQYF
cdr3_nt: TGTGCCAGCAGCGTAGCTAGCGGGGGGGCTTATGATACGCAGTATTTT

j_call: TRBJ1-1
v_call: TRBV7-8
d_call: TRBD1
clone_size: NA
cdr3_aa: CASSAPGTGVEAFF
cdr3_nt: TGTGCCAGCAGCGCTCCCGGGACAGGGGTTGAAGCTTTCTTT

j_call: TRBJ2-1
v_call: TRBV24-1
d_call: TRBD1
clone_size: NA
cdr3_aa: CATSGPGTGVHNEQFF
cdr3_nt: TGTGCCACCAGTGGACCCGGGACAGGGGTTCACAATGAGCAGTTCTTC

j_call: TRBJ1-1
v_call: TRBV5-1
d_call: NA
clone_size: NA
cdr3_aa: CASSSATGVNTEAFF
cdr3_nt: TGCGCCAGCAGCTCCGCAACAGGAGTGAACACTGAAGCTTTCTTT

j_call: TRBJ1-1
v_call: TRBV6-4
d_call: NA
clone_size: NA
cdr3_aa: CASRPEGLPNTEAFF
cdr3_nt: TGTGCCAGCAGGCCAGAGGGACTCCCGAACACTGAAGCTTTCTTT

j_call: TRBJ1-1
v_call: TRBV20-1
d_call: TRBD1
clone_size: NA
cdr3_aa: CSVTGTTEAFF
cdr3_nt: TGCAGCGTGACAGGGACAACTGAAGCTTTCTTT

j_call: TRBJ2-2
v_call: TRBV11-3
d_call: NA
clone_size: once
cdr3_aa: CASSPGLNTGELFF
cdr3_nt: TGTGCCAGCAGCCCGGGACTGAACACCGGGGAGCTGTTTTTT

j_call: TRBJ2-3
v_call: TRBV4-2
d_call: TRBD2
clone_size: NA
cdr3_aa: CASSQEAGLAGVTDTQYF
cdr3_nt: TGTGCCAGCAGCCAAGAAGCCGGACTAGCGGGAGTTACAGATACGCAGTATTTT

j_call: TRBJ2-7
v_call: TRBV6-2/TRBV6-3
d_call: NA
clone_size: NA
cdr3_aa: CASSFPGDYEQYF
cdr3_nt: TGTGCCAGCAGCTTCCCCGGGGATTACGAGCAGTACTTC

j_call: TRBJ1-1
v_call: TRBV19
d_call: TRBD1
clone_size: once
cdr3_aa: CASRNRGVTEAFF
cdr3_nt: TGTGCCAGTAGAAACAGGGGGGTCACTGAAGCTTTCTTT

j_call: TRBJ2-3
v_call: TRBV5-1
d_call: TRBD2
clone_size: NA
cdr3_aa: CASSLGAGGLTDTQYF
cdr3_nt: TGCGCCAGCAGCTTGGGAGCGGGGGGCCTAACAGATACGCAGTATTTT

j_call: TRBJ1-5
v_call: TRBV4-3
d_call: TRBD1
clone_size: few
cdr3_aa: CASSQEWGQGAWQPQHF
cdr3_nt: TGCGCCAGCAGCCAAGAATGGGGACAGGGGGCCTGGCAGCCCCAGCATTTT

j_call: TRBJ1-5
v_call: TRBV19
d_call: TRBD1
clone_size: NA
cdr3_aa: CASRSLDRSAAPQHF
cdr3_nt: TGTGCCAGTAGATCACTGGACAGGTCTGCGGCTCCCCAGCATTTT

j_call: TRBJ2-1
v_call: TRBV10-1
d_call: TRBD1
clone_size: NA
cdr3_aa: CASRGTGVAGVRSVPYNEQFF
cdr3_nt: TGCGCCAGCCGGGGGACAGGGGTTGCGGGCGTCCGTTCGGTGCCCTACAATGAGCAGTTCTTC

j_call: TRBJ1-5
v_call: TRBV6-2/TRBV6-3
d_call: TRBD1
clone_size: NA
cdr3_aa: CASSPGQGNNQPQHF
cdr3_nt: TGTGCCAGCAGCCCTGGACAGGGGAACAATCAGCCCCAGCATTTT

j_call: TRBJ2-1
v_call: TRBV2
d_call: NA
clone_size: NA
cdr3_aa: CASSAGYEQFF
cdr3_nt: TGTGCCAGCAGCGCCGGGTATGAGCAGTTCTTC